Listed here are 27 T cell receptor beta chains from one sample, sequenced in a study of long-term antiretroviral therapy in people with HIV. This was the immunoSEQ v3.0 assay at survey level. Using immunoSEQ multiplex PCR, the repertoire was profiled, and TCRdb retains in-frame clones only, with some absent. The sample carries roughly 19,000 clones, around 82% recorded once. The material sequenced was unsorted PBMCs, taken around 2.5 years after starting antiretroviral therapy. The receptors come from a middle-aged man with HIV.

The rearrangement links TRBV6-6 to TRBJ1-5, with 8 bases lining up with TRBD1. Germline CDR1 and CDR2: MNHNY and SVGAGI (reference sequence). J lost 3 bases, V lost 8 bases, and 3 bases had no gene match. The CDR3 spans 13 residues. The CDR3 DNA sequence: TGTGCCAGCCGGGGACAGGACAATCAGCCCCAGCATTTT. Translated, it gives CASRGQDNQPQHF.

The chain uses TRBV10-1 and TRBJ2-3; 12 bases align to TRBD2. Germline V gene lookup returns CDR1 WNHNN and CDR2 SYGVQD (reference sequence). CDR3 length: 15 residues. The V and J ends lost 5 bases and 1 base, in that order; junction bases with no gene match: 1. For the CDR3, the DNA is TGCGCCAGCAGTCTAGCGGGAGGGCGCACAGATACGCAGTATTTT. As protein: CASSLAGGRTDTQYF.

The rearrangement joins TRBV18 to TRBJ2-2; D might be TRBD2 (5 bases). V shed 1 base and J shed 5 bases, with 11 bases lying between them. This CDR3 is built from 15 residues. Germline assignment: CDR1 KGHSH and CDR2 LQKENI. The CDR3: CASSPRSGSTGELFF. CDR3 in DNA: TGTGCCAGCTCACCACGATCGGGGTCGACCGGGGAGCTGTTTTTT.

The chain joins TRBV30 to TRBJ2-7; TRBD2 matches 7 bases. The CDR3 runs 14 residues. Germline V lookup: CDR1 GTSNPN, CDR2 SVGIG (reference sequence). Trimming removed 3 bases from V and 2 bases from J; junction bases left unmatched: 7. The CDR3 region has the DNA TGTGCCTGGAGCTCGGGAGGCGGAACCTACGAGCAGTACTTC. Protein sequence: CAWSSGGGTYEQYF.

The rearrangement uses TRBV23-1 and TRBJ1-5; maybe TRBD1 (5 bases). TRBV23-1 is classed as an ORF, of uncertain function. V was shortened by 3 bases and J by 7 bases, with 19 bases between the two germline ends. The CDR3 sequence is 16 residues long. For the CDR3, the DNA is TGCGCCAGCAGTCATCCCCGAGCAGGGAGGAACCAGCCCCAGCATTTT. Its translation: CASSHPRAGRNQPQHF.

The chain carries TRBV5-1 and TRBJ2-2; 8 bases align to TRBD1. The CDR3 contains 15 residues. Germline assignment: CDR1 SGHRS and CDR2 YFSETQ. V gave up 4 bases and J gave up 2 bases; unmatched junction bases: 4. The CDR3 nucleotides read TGCGCCAGCAGCATAGACAGGGGCAACACCGGGGAGCTGTTTTTT. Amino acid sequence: CASSIDRGNTGELFF.

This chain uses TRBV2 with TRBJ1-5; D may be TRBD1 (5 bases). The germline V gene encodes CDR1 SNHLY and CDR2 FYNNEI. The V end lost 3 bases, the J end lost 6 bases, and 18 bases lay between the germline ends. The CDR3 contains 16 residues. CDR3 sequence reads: CASSEGRGRLSQPQHF. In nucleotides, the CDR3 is TGTGCCAGCAGTGAGGGGCGGGGACGGTTAAGTCAGCCCCAGCATTTT.

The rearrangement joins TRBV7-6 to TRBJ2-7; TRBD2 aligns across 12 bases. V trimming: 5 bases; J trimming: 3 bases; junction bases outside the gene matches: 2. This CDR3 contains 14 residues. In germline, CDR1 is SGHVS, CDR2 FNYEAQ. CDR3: CASSQLAGGYEQYF. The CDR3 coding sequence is TGTGCCAGCAGCCAACTAGCGGGGGGCTACGAGCAGTACTTC.

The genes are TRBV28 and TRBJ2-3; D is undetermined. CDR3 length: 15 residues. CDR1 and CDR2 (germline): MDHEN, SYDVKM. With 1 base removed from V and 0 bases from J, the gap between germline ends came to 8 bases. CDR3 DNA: TGTGCCAGCAGTTTATTGGGGTCTAGCACAGATACGCAGTATTTT. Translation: CASSLLGSSTDTQYF. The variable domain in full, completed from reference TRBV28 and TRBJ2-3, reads DVKVTQSSRYLVKRTGEKVFLECVQDMDHENMFWYRQDPGLGLRLIYFSYDVKMKEKGDIPEGYSVSREKKERFSLILESASTNQTSMYLCASSLLGSSTDTQYFGPGTRLTVL.

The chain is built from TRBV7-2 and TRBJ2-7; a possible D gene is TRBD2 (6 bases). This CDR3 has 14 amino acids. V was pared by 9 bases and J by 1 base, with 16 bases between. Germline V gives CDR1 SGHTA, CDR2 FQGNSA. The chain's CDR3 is CASTRGIDSYEQYF. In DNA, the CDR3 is TGTGCCAGTACCCGGGGGATTGATTCCTACGAGCAGTACTTC.

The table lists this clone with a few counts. The CDR3 reads CASSLGRGGNQPQHF. The CDR3 DNA reads as TGTGCCAGCAGCTTAGGCAGGGGAGGCAATCAGCCCCAGCATTTT. The V and J genes are TRBV7-8 and TRBJ1-5; tentatively, D is TRBD1 (6 bases). This CDR3 is 15 amino acids long. Trimming left V 1 base short and J 2 bases short, with 9 bases between. Per the germline V gene, CDR1 is SGHVS and CDR2 is FQNEAQ.

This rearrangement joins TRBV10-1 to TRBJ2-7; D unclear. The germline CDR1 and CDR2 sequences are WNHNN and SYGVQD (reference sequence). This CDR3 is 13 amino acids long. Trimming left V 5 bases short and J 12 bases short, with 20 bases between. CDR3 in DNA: TGCGCCAGCAGTCCCAAAACGCTCGGCGGTTTGTACTTC. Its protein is CASSPKTLGGLYF.

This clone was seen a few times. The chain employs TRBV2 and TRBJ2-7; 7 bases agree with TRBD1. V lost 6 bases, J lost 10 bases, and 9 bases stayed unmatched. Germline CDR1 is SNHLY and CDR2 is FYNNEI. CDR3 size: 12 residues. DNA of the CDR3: TGTGCCAGCAGCGATAGGGGACAGCTACAGTACTTC. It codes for CASSDRGQLQYF. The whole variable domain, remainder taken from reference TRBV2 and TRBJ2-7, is EPEVTQTPSHQVTQMGQEVILRCVPISNHLYFYWYRQILGQKVEFLVSFYNNEISEKSEIFDDQFSVERPDGSNFTLKIRSTKLEDSAMYFCASSDRGQLQYFGPGTRLTVT.

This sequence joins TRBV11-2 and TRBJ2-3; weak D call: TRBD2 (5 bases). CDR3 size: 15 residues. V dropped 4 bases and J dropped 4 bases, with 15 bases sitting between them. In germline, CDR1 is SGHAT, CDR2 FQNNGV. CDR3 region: CASSSSGGGPDTQYF. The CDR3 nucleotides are TGTGCCAGCAGCTCCTCCGGAGGCGGGCCAGATACGCAGTATTTT.

The DNA of the CDR3 is TGCGCCAGCACGGGGGCGGGTAGACCTAACAATGAGCAGTTCTTC. It codes for CASTGAGRPNNEQFF. The chain recombines TRBV4-1 with TRBJ2-1; D possibly uses TRBD1 or TRBD2 (6 bases each). The CDR3 consists of 15 residues. Looked up from germline, CDR1 is MGHRA and CDR2 is YSYEKL. The V and J ends lost 7 bases and 5 bases respectively, with 18 bases between them.

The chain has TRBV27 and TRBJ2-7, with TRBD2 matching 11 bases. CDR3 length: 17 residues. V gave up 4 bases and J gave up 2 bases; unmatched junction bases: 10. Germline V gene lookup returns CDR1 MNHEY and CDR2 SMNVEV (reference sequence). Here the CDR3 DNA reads TGTGCCAGCAGTTCCTATTCCGGGACTAGCGGAGCCTACGAGCAGTACTTC. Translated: CASSSYSGTSGAYEQYF.

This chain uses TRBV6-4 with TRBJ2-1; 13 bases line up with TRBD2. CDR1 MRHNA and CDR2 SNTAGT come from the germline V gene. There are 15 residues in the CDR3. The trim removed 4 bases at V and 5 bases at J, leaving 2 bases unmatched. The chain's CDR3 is CASSGGLAGNNEQFF. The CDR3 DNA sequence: TGTGCCAGCAGTGGGGGACTAGCGGGAAACAATGAGCAGTTCTTC.

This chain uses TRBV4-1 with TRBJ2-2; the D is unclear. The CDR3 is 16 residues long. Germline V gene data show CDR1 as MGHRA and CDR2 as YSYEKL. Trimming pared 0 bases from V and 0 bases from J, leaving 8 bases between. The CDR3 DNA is TGCGCCAGCAGCCAAGAGGGCAGAACGAACACCGGGGAGCTGTTTTTT. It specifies CASSQEGRTNTGELFF.

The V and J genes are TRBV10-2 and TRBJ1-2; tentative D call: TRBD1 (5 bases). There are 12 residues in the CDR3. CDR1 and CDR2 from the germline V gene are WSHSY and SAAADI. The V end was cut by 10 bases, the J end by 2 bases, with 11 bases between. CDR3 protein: CATMGRNYGYTF. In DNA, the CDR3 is TGCGCCACCATGGGACGGAACTATGGCTACACCTTC.

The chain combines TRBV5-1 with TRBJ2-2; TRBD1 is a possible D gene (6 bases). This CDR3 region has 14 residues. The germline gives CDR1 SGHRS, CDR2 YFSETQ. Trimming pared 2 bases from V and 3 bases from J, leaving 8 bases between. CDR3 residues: CASSLYRDTGELFF. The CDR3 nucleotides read TGCGCCAGCAGCTTATACAGGGACACCGGGGAGCTGTTTTTT.

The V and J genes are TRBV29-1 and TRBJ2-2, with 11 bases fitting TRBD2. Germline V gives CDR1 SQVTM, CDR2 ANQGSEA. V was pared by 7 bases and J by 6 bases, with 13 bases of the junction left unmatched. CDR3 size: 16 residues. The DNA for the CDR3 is TGCAGCGGGACATTGGGTAGCGGGAGGGGGCCCGGGGAGCTGTTTTTT. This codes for CSGTLGSGRGPGELFF.

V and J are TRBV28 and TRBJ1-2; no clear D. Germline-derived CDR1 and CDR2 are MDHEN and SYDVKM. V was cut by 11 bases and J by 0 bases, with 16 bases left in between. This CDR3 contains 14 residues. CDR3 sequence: CAAWGGQTNYGYTF. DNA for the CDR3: TGTGCCGCTTGGGGTGGGCAGACTAACTATGGCTACACCTTC.

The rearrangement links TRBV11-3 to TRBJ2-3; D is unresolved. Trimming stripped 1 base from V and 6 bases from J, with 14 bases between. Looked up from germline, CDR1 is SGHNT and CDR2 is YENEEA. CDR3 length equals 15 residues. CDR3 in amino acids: CASSLVGPPSDTQYF. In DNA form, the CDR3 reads TGTGCCAGCAGCTTAGTAGGACCTCCCTCCGATACGCAGTATTTT.

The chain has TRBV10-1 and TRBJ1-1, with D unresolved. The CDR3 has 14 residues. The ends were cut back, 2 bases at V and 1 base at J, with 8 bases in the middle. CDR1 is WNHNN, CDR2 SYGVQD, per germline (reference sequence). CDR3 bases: TGCGCCAGCAGTGAGGGAAGTGGGAACACTGAAGCTTTCTTT. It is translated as CASSEGSGNTEAFF.

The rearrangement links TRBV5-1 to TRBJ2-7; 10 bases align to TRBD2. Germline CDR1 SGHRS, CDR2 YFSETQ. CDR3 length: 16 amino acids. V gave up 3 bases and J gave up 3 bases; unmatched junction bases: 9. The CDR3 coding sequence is TGCGCCAGCAGCTCGGGGACTAGCGCAATTGTCTACGAGCAGTACTTC. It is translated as CASSSGTSAIVYEQYF.

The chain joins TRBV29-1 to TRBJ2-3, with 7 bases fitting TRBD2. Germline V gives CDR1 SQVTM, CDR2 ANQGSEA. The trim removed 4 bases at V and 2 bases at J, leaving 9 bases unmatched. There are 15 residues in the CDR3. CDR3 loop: CSVVLGEGSTDTQYF. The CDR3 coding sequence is TGCAGCGTTGTCTTGGGGGAGGGCTCCACAGATACGCAGTATTTT.

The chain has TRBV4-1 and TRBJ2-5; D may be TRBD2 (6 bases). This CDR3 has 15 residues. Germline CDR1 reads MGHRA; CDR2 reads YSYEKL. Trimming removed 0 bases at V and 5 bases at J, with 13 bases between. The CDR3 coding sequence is TGCGCCAGCAGCCAAGATGCGGCGGGGCGGGAGACCCAGTACTTC. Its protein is CASSQDAAGRETQYF.